This T cell receptor beta chain was recovered during a study of blood T cell repertoires in COVID-19. Study-wide background: Researchers got acute and convalescent COVID-19 samples from the United States, Italy and Spain.

In the source study's methods: Amplified reference gene primers provided the basis for estimating nucleated cell counts. Generated by immunoSEQ multiplex PCR, the TCRdb table keeps only in-frame clones and is missing some. Clonal size and the V and J genes are those of that table, whereas D and trimming came from the DNA. The table shows about 210,000 clones, with around 80% occurring only once. J was trimmed by 0 bases and V by 1 base; bases with no gene match: 5. Germline V gene lookup returns CDR1 SGDLS and CDR2 YYNGEE. The CDR3 spans 16 residues. The TCR comes from a man aged 60-69 years with acute or convalescent COVID-19. The sample was peripheral blood. The chain links TRBV9 to TRBJ1-1, with 8 bases lining up with TRBD1. The CDR3 loop is CASSVFSGGVNTEAFF. The CDR3 DNA reads TGTGCCAGCAGCGTATTTTCAGGGGGCGTGAACACTGAAGCTTTCTTT.